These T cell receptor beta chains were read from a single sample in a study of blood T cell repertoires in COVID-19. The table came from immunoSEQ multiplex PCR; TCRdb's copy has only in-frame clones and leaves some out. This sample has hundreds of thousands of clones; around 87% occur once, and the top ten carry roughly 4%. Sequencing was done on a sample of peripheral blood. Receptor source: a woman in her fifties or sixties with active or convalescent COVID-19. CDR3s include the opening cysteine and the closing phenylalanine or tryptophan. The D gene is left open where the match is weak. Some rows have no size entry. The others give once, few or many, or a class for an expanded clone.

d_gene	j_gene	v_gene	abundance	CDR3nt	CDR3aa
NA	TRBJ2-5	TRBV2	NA	TGTGCCAGCAGTGAATCCCACCGGGTAGAAGAGACCCAGTACTTC	CASSESHRVEETQYF
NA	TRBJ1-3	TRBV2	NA	TGTGCCAGCATTAGGGGCTCTGGAAACACCATATATTTT	CASIRGSGNTIYF
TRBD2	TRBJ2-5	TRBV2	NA	TGTGCCAGCAGTGATGGGACTAGCGGGGCAGAGACCCAGTACTTC	CASSDGTSGAETQYF
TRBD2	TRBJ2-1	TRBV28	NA	TGTGCCAGCAGTTTGGGCGGGAGGGCCAGTGAGCAGTTCTTC	CASSLGGRASEQFF
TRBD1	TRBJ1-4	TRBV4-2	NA	TGTGCCAGCAGCCAAGATCCAACGACAGGGGGCATGGATGAAAAACTGTTTTTT	CASSQDPTTGGMDEKLFF
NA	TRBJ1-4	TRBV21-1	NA	TGTGCCAGCAGCAACAACAGGGGATTGTACGAAAAACTGTTTTTT	CASSNNRGLYEKLFF
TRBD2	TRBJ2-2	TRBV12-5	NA	TGTGCTAGTGGCCCCACAACTAGCGAGATCACCGGGGAGCTGTTTTTT	CASGPTTSEITGELFF
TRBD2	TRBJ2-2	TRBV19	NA	TGTGCCAGTAGTAGGGTTAGCGGGAGCAGAGCGGTGGTCACCGGGGAGCTGTTTTTT	CASSRVSGSRAVVTGELFF
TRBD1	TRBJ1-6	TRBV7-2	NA	TGTGCCAGCAGCTTAGGTCCCGGGACAGGGTATAATTCACCCCTCCACTTT	CASSLGPGTGYNSPLHF
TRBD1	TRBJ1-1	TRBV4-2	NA	TGTGCCAGCAGCCAAGTCCCACAGGGGGGTCCACGGACTGAAGCTTTCTTT	CASSQVPQGGPRTEAFF
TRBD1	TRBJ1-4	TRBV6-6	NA	TGTGCCAGCAGTTACCGCCCGGACAGGGGGAATGAAAAACTGTTTTTT	CASSYRPDRGNEKLFF
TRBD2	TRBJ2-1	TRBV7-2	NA	TGTGCCAGCAGCTTAGACAGCGGGAGCTCCTACAATGAGCAGTTCTTC	CASSLDSGSSYNEQFF
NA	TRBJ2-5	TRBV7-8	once	TGTGCCGCCGGAGGGGCGAGCGGTTCGGCCCAGTACTTC	CAAGGASGSAQYF
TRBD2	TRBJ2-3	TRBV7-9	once	TGTGCCAGCAGCTCCGAATTTGGGACTAGCGGGGGACAAGCAGATACGCAGTATTTT	CASSSEFGTSGGQADTQYF
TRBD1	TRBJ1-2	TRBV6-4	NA	TGTGCCAGCAGTGACCCTAGAACCCGGGACAGGGGAGCGGTTGGCTACACCTTC	CASSDPRTRDRGAVGYTF
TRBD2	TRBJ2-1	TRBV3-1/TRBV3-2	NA	TGTGCCAGCACCCCAGGAGCGGGGGGGAGAAACAATGAGCAGTTCTTC	CASTPGAGGRNNEQFF
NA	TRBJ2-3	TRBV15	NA	TGTGCCACCAGGCGAGGCACAGATACGCAGTATTTT	CATRRGTDTQYF
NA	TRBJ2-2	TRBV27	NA	TGTGCCAGCAGAGTACAGGCTTTCACCGGGGAGCTGTTTTTT	CASRVQAFTGELFF
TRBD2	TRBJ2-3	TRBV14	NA	TGTGCCAGCAGCCCAGGGACTAGCGGGAGAGATACGCAGTATTTT	CASSPGTSGRDTQYF
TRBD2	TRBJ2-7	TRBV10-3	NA	TGTGCCATCAGTGTAACTAGCGGGGGGCCCTCCTCGAAATACGAGCAGTACTTC	CAISVTSGGPSSKYEQYF
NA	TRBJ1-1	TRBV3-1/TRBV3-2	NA	TGTGCCAGCAGCGTATTAACAGGGCCTAACACTGAAGCTTTCTTT	CASSVLTGPNTEAFF
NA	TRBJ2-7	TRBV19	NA	TGTGCCAGTAGTATAGTTGGGTTCCCGCGGGAGCAGTACTTC	CASSIVGFPREQYF
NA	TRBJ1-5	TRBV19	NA	TGTGCCAGTAGCACACAGGGAAGACATCAGCCCCAGCATTTT	CASSTQGRHQPQHF
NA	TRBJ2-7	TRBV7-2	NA	TGTGCCAGCAGCTTAGCGGTAACTCTTGAGCAGTACTTC	CASSLAVTLEQYF